This is a list of T cell receptor beta chains from one sample in a study of T cells after yellow fever vaccination. TCRdb redid the calling of the 5' RACE reads with MiXCR, one entry per CDR3 protein. The top ten clones hold around 3.3% of a sample with about 300,000 distinct CDR3 sequences, around 8.6% of them seen once. The sequencing used CD4+ T cells sorted from PBMCs, collected 5 days after the yellow fever booster vaccination. The source of these receptors is a man between 18 and 29 years old who received the YFV17D yellow fever vaccine. Both conserved end residues are part of each CDR3. Fields, in order: CDR3 DNA, CDR3 protein, V gene, D gene, J gene, clone size. D genes are given only for firm matches. The size entry is marked missing in some rows and otherwise reads once, few, many or a size class.

CDR3 DNA: TGTGCCAGCAGTCCTGGACAGCGAAATGAAGCTTTCTTT
CDR3 protein: CASSPGQRNEAFF
V gene: TRBV6-1
D gene: -
J gene: TRBJ1-1
clone size: -

CDR3 DNA: TGTGCCAGCAGTCAGCCTTCCTGGGAGCAGTTCTTC
CDR3 protein: CASSQPSWEQFF
V gene: TRBV12-3/TRBV12-4
D gene: -
J gene: TRBJ2-1
clone size: many

CDR3 DNA: TGTGCCAGCAGTGAATTTGGGGGCCAGAGGGATTCGTTCTTC
CDR3 protein: CASSEFGGQRDSFF
V gene: TRBV6-1
D gene: -
J gene: TRBJ2-1
clone size: few

CDR3 DNA: TGTGCCAGCAGTTTAAGAGTCCAAAGGGGTACTGAAGCTTTCTTT
CDR3 protein: CASSLRVQRGTEAFF
V gene: TRBV12-3/TRBV12-4
D gene: -
J gene: TRBJ1-1
clone size: once

CDR3 DNA: TGCGCCAGCAGCTTGGACAGGCCGGCGGTTGGAGGCTACACCTTC
CDR3 protein: CASSLDRPAVGGYTF
V gene: TRBV5-1
D gene: -
J gene: TRBJ1-2
clone size: few

CDR3 DNA: TGCGCCAGCACGGAAAATCAAGAGACCCAGTACTTC
CDR3 protein: CASTENQETQYF
V gene: TRBV5-1
D gene: -
J gene: TRBJ2-5
clone size: -

CDR3 DNA: TGTGCCAGCAGCTTAACTAGGGAAGAGACCCAGTACTTC
CDR3 protein: CASSLTREETQYF
V gene: TRBV7-3
D gene: -
J gene: TRBJ2-5
clone size: many

CDR3 DNA: TGTGCCACCAGCAGAGATAGGGACAGGCGGACTGAAGCTTTCTTT
CDR3 protein: CATSRDRDRRTEAFF
V gene: TRBV15
D gene: TRBD1
J gene: TRBJ1-1
clone size: -

CDR3 DNA: TGCGCCAGCAGCCCGGGTGGAGGGGGCTACACAGATACGCAGTATTTT
CDR3 protein: CASSPGGGGYTDTQYF
V gene: TRBV5-1
D gene: -
J gene: TRBJ2-3
clone size: few

CDR3 DNA: TGCGCCAGCAGCCAAGATCTAGAGGGTCAGCCCCAGCATTTT
CDR3 protein: CASSQDLEGQPQHF
V gene: TRBV4-1
D gene: -
J gene: TRBJ1-5
clone size: few

CDR3 DNA: TGTGCCAGCAGTTTTAGTATAGGGGTCAACACCGGGGAGCTGTTTTTT
CDR3 protein: CASSFSIGVNTGELFF
V gene: TRBV27
D gene: -
J gene: TRBJ2-2
clone size: few